What follows are 15 T cell receptor beta chains derived from one specimen sequenced in a study of spatial heterogeneity in lung cancer. Findings of the study overall: In tumors, expanded intratumoral alpha and beta TCR counts tracked mutation counts.

TCRdb re-analysed the 5' RACE reads in MiXCR, keeping a single row per CDR3 protein. Here the sample spans approximately 17,000 distinct CDR3 sequences, roughly 7.5% being singletons. Time point indicated: sample taken at primary tumor resection. No antigen is known for these receptors. This sample comprised lung tumor tissue, obtained at surgery. Receptors were obtained from a male donor with early-stage non-small cell lung cancer.

The V and J genes are TRBV5-4 and TRBJ2-3; 14 bases match TRBD2. Trimming cost V 0 bases and J 0 bases; bases outside gene matches: 6. The CDR3 has 19 residues. Per germline, CDR1 SGHNT and CDR2 YYREEE (reference sequence). As DNA, the CDR3 is TGTGCCAGCAGCTTGGGGAGACTAGCGGGGGGGACTAGCACAGATACGCAGTATTTT. Amino acids: CASSLGRLAGGTSTDTQYF. Using reference TRBV5-4 and TRBJ2-3 for the parts outside the CDR3, the full variable domain is ETGVTQSPTHLIKTRGQQVTLRCSSQSGHNTVSWYQQALGQGPQFIFQYYREEENGRGNFPPRFSGLQFPNYSSELNVNALELDDSALYLCASSLGRLAGGTSTDTQYFGPGTRLTVL.

This clonotype has a count of ten or more. The chain employs TRBV11-2 and TRBJ1-5; 7 bases match TRBD1. This CDR3 comprises 16 residues. The trim removed 6 bases at V and 11 bases at J, leaving 19 bases unmatched. Germline lookup yields CDR1 SGHAT and CDR2 FQNNGV. This chain's CDR3 is CASRPYQGDHRTAQHF. DNA for the CDR3: TGTGCCAGCAGGCCCTATCAGGGGGATCACAGGACAGCCCAGCATTTT.

This clonotype was seen ten or more times. V gene TRBV28 combines with J gene TRBJ2-7, with D perhaps matching TRBD1 (5 bases). V was trimmed by 5 bases and J by 0 bases, leaving 8 bases between them. Germline values: CDR1 MDHEN, CDR2 SYDVKM. The CDR3 runs 13 residues. CDR3 in DNA: TGTGCCAGCAGTCCCGGACACTCCTACGAGCAGTACTTC. Translating it yields CASSPGHSYEQYF. The whole variable domain, filled in from reference TRBV28 and TRBJ2-7, reads DVKVTQSSRYLVKRTGEKVFLECVQDMDHENMFWYRQDPGLGLRLIYFSYDVKMKEKGDIPEGYSVSREKKERFSLILESASTNQTSMYLCASSPGHSYEQYFGPGTRLTVT.

Ten or more counts support this clonotype. The rearrangement links TRBV20-1 to TRBJ1-4; a weak D match, TRBD1 (6 bases). Trimming took off 0 bases at V and 2 bases at J, with 22 bases between the two ends. This CDR3 has 19 amino acids. Per germline, CDR1 DFQATT and CDR2 SNEGSKA (reference sequence). CDR3 amino acids: CSARDQLGGSHPTNEKLFF. CDR3 bases: TGCAGTGCTAGAGATCAATTGGGGGGCTCCCATCCCACTAATGAAAAACTGTTTTTT.

This clonotype qualifies as medium-sized. J is TRBJ1-5 and V is TRBV27; maybe TRBD1 (6 bases). CDR1 is MNHEY and CDR2 is SMNVEV in the germline V gene (reference sequence). The CDR3 contains 16 residues. Trimming removed 5 bases at V and 2 bases at J, with 16 bases between. CDR3 region: CASSQTGTKGNQPQHF. The CDR3 region has the DNA TGTGCCAGCAGTCAGACCGGGACAAAAGGCAATCAGCCCCAGCATTTT.

This clonotype was detected many times. This chain uses TRBV11-2 with TRBJ1-5; 9 bases match TRBD1. V gave up 1 base and J gave up 5 bases; unmatched junction bases: 9. Germline CDR1 and CDR2: SGHAT and FQNNGV. The CDR3 is 17 amino acids. CDR3 amino acids: CASSLATGGRNDQPQHF. The CDR3 region has the DNA TGTGCCAGCAGCTTAGCAACAGGGGGCCGTAATGATCAGCCCCAGCATTTT.

In this sample, this clonotype turned up many times. In DNA, the CDR3 is TGTGCCAGCGCGACAGGGATCGATCAGCCCCAGCATTTT. Translating gives CASATGIDQPQHF. The chain has TRBV6-6 and TRBJ1-5; 7 bases line up with TRBD1. This CDR3 contains 13 residues. Trimming took 8 bases from V and 5 from J; bases not matched to a gene: 6. CDR1 and CDR2 (germline): MNHNY, SVGAGI (reference sequence).

This clonotype was picked up many times. J is TRBJ1-2 and V is TRBV29-1, with 8 bases aligning to TRBD1. V shed 1 base and J 9 bases; nucleotides not matched to a gene: 16. The CDR3 is made up of 16 amino acids. Germline lookup yields CDR1 SQVTM and CDR2 ANQGSEA. CDR3: CSVEAGSGTGVGRYTF. CDR3 sequence (DNA): TGCAGCGTTGAAGCGGGTTCCGGGACAGGCGTCGGGCGCTACACCTTC.

By proportion, this clonotype is medium-sized (0.01 to 0.1%). The chain joins TRBV20-1 to TRBJ2-1; possible D gene TRBD2, 6 bases. Trimming took off 3 bases at V and 6 bases at J, with 18 bases between the two ends. The CDR3 loop spans 15 amino acids. CDR1 is DFQATT and CDR2 is SNEGSKA in the germline V gene (reference sequence). Here the CDR3 DNA reads TGCAGTGCTAGTAATCCCGGGGGAGATGGCAATGAGCAGTTCTTC. Its protein is CSASNPGGDGNEQFF.

On this clonotype itself: A read error may account for a junction end that differs from germline. CDR3 sequence reads: CTSRGDRIKKSYTF. CDR3 DNA: TGCACCAGCAGGGGAGACAGGATAAAAAAGTCCTACACCTTC. V is TRBV27 and J is TRBJ1-2, with D tentatively TRBD1 (6 bases). CDR1 and CDR2 from the germline V gene are MNHEY and SMNVEV (reference sequence). The CDR3 contains 14 residues.

This clonotype was counted ten times or more. The chain has TRBV5-1 and TRBJ2-5; D not resolved. CDR1 and CDR2 (germline): SGHRS, YFSETQ. This CDR3 comprises 11 residues. V lost 4 bases and J 1 base, leaving 2 bases between the germline ends. CDR3 residues: CASSGQETQYF. The CDR3 DNA sequence: TGCGCCAGCAGCGGCCAAGAGACCCAGTACTTC.

This clonotype came up many times. This chain connects TRBV27 to TRBJ1-5; 9 bases line up with TRBD1. Germline V lookup: CDR1 MNHEY, CDR2 SMNVEV (reference sequence). The CDR3 consists of 14 residues. Trimming at V came to 6 bases and at J to 6 bases, leaving 6 bases not matched to a gene. CDR3 DNA sequence: TGTGCCAGCAGGGGACAGGGTTTTTCTCAGCCCCAGCATTTT. Its protein product is CASRGQGFSQPQHF.

This clonotype was picked up many times. J is TRBJ2-7 and V is TRBV20-1, with D possibly TRBD2 on 6 matching bases. Germline values: CDR1 DFQATT, CDR2 SNEGSKA (reference sequence). CDR3 length: 13 amino acids. Trimming removed 5 bases at V and 5 bases at J, with 16 bases between. In nucleotides, the CDR3 is TGCAGTGCTTGTACCCCGGGGGTCGACGAGCAGTACTTC. The encoded protein is CSACTPGVDEQYF.

This clonotype was counted between two and nine times. The chain combines TRBV7-2 with TRBJ2-1; 9 positions match TRBD1. The V gene end was trimmed by 5 bases and the J gene end by 9 bases; junction bases not matched to a gene: 11. The CDR3 sequence is 15 residues long. Per germline, CDR1 SGHTA and CDR2 FQGNSA. As DNA, the CDR3 is TGTGCCAGCAGCACACAGGGGGCTCAACGTGGTGAGCAGTTCTTC. This codes for CASSTQGAQRGEQFF.

This clonotype was seen more than once but under ten times. This chain joins TRBV20-1 and TRBJ1-6, with D maybe TRBD1 (6 bases). The CDR3 contains 17 residues. Trimming left V 3 bases short and J 6 bases short, with 21 bases between. The germline CDR1 and CDR2 sequences are DFQATT and SNEGSKA (reference sequence). The CDR3 DNA reads as TGCAGTGCTAGCCCAAATACCCAAACAGGGTTTAATTCACCCCTCCACTTT. Translation gives CSASPNTQTGFNSPLHF.